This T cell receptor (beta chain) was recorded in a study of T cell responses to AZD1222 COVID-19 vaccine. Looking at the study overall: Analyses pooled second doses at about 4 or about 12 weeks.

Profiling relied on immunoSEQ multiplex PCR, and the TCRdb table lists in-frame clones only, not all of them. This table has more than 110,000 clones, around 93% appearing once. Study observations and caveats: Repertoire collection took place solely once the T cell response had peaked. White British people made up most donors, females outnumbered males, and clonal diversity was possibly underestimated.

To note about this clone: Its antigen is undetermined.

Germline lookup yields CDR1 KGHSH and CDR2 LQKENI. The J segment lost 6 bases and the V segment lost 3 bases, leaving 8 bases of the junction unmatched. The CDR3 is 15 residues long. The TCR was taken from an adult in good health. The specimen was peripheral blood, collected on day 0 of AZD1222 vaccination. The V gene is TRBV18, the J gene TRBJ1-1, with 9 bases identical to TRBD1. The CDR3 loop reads CASSPRQGVKAEAFF. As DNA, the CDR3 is TGTGCCAGCTCACCCAGACAGGGGGTGAAGGCTGAAGCTTTCTTT.